A single sample is the source of the 20 T cell receptor beta chains below, sequenced in a study of blood T cell repertoires in COVID-19. TCRdb's table, derived via immunoSEQ multiplex PCR, lists solely in-frame clones and lacks some. The sample carries some 180,000 clones, about 80% recorded once. The material sequenced was peripheral blood. All receptors derive from a man between 65 and 85 years old with active or convalescent COVID-19.

This chain connects TRBV5-1 to TRBJ1-4; D is possibly TRBD1 (5 bases). V was cut by 0 bases and J by 8 bases, with 11 bases left in between. The CDR3 runs 14 residues. From germline, CDR1 is SGHRS and CDR2 YFSETQ. The CDR3, as DNA: TGCGCCAGCAGCTTGGCCGGGGGGATGGAAAAACTGTTTTTT. It is translated as CASSLAGGMEKLFF.

This chain uses TRBV6-5 with TRBJ1-4; D not resolved. The V and J ends lost 2 bases and 0 bases respectively, with 7 bases between them. CDR1 MNHEY and CDR2 SVGAGI come from the germline V gene. The length of the CDR3 is 15 residues. CDR3: CASSYETATNEKLFF. CDR3 nucleotides: TGTGCCAGCAGTTACGAAACGGCAACTAATGAAAAACTGTTTTTT.

The rearrangement joins TRBV7-2 to TRBJ1-2; 8 bases match TRBD1. There are 13 residues in the CDR3. J gave up 5 bases and V 5 bases, and 4 bases lay outside the gene matches. Looked up from germline, CDR1 is SGHTA and CDR2 is FQGNSA. The CDR3 DNA is TGTGCCAGCAGCACCCGGACAGGGTATGGCTACACCTTC. Its translation: CASSTRTGYGYTF.

CDR3 bases: TGTGCCTGGAGTGTACGCGTCCGAGGACTAGCGGGGGTCTCCTACGAGCAGTACTTC. Amino acid sequence: CAWSVRVRGLAGVSYEQYF. The chain links TRBV30 to TRBJ2-7; 13 nucleotides match TRBD2. With 0 bases clipped from V and 0 bases from J, the junction kept 11 bases outside the gene matches. Looked up from germline, CDR1 is GTSNPN and CDR2 is SVGIG (reference sequence). This CDR3 has 19 amino acids.

To note about this clone: This same CDR3 is encoded by further DNA sequences in the sample. The chain links TRBV6-5 to TRBJ1-5, with D perhaps matching TRBD1 (5 bases). This CDR3 has 14 residues. V lost 3 bases and J lost 7, with 13 bases in between. The germline CDR1 and CDR2 sequences are MNHEY and SVGAGI. CDR3 sequence reads: CASSYTGQGQPQHF. CDR3 nucleotides: TGTGCCAGCAGTTATACAGGTCAAGGGCAGCCCCAGCATTTT.

This clone was observed once. The chain joins TRBV7-6 to TRBJ1-3; 8 bases are a match to TRBD1. Germline V lookup: CDR1 SGHVS, CDR2 FNYEAQ. V lost 2 bases to trimming and J lost 0 bases; unmatched junction nucleotides: 6. CDR3 length: 17 residues. As DNA, the CDR3 is TGTGCCAGCAGCTTAATTCCCGGGACAGGCTCTGGAAACACCATATATTTT. Translated, it gives CASSLIPGTGSGNTIYF.

The chain links TRBV18 to TRBJ2-1, with D possibly matching TRBD2 (6 bases). CDR1 KGHSH and CDR2 LQKENI come from the germline V gene. The CDR3 covers 16 residues. V was cut by 3 bases and J by 7 bases, with 19 bases left in between. CDR3 protein: CASSPATAGRGNEQFF. The CDR3 nucleotides are TGTGCCAGCTCACCGGCGACTGCGGGAAGAGGGAATGAGCAGTTCTTC.

This chain connects TRBV9 to TRBJ2-1, with a possible D match to TRBD1 (5 bases). Per the germline V gene, CDR1 is SGDLS and CDR2 is YYNGEE. This CDR3 region has 13 residues. V dropped 3 bases and J dropped 5 bases, with 9 bases sitting between them. The DNA of the CDR3 is TGTGCCAGCAGCGGGGGCTTAAACAATGAGCAGTTCTTC. Protein: CASSGGLNNEQFF.

Comment on this clone: At one end, the junction sequence differs from germline, possibly due to a read error. This sequence joins TRBV6-1 and TRBJ1-4; D gene ambiguous. This CDR3 is built from 16 residues. Germline V gene lookup returns CDR1 MNHNS and CDR2 SASEGT. Here the CDR3 reads CASSEGMTHGNEKLFF. The CDR3 region has the DNA TGTGCCAGCAGCGAAGGGATGACTCATGGTAATGAAAAACTGTTTTTT.

The chain has TRBV24-1 and TRBJ2-5; 7 bases agree with TRBD2. The CDR3 loop spans 16 amino acids. CDR1 and CDR2 (germline): KGHDR, SFDVKD. V dropped 4 bases and J dropped 3; count of bases not matched to a gene: 10. In DNA, the CDR3 is TGTGCCACCAGTGACCCCGGGGAGGGTGAAAAAGAGACCCAGTACTTC. Amino acids: CATSDPGEGEKETQYF.

The chain recombines TRBV19 with TRBJ1-3; TRBD1 aligns across 8 bases. From germline, CDR1 is LNHDA and CDR2 SQIVND (reference sequence). The J segment lost 0 bases and the V segment lost 6 bases, leaving 4 bases of the junction unmatched. CDR3 length: 15 amino acids. As DNA, the CDR3 is TGTGCCAGTAGCTGGGACAGGAGCTCTGGAAACACCATATATTTT. It specifies CASSWDRSSGNTIYF.

This clone was seen once. The V gene is TRBV5-1, the J gene TRBJ2-1; 11 positions agree with TRBD2. The trim removed 4 bases at V and 4 bases at J, leaving 4 bases unmatched. The CDR3 runs to 15 residues. Germline V gives CDR1 SGHRS, CDR2 YFSETQ. In DNA, the CDR3 is TGCGCCAGCAGCCCCCTAGCGGGGGGTTACAATGAGCAGTTCTTC. This codes for CASSPLAGGYNEQFF.

The V gene is TRBV5-8, the J gene TRBJ1-1; no firm D call. This CDR3 contains 12 residues. Germline assignment: CDR1 SGHTS and CDR2 YDEGEE. V lost 4 bases and J lost 5, with 9 bases in between. CDR3 protein: CASSRGITEAFF. CDR3 DNA sequence: TGTGCCAGCAGCAGAGGCATAACTGAAGCTTTCTTT.

The V gene is TRBV18, the J gene TRBJ2-7, with D hard to call. The germline V gene has CDR1 KGHSH and CDR2 LQKENI. The CDR3 sequence is 12 residues long. V was clipped by 6 bases and J by 7 bases, with 13 bases between them. CDR3 residues: CASSPYQEEQYF. DNA for the CDR3: TGTGCCAGCTCCCCTTACCAGGAAGAGCAGTACTTC.

The chain carries TRBV20-1 and TRBJ1-1, with D possibly matching TRBD1 (5 bases). This CDR3 has 11 residues. Germline CDR1 reads DFQATT; CDR2 reads SNEGSKA (reference sequence). The V and J ends lost 6 bases and 6 bases respectively, with 11 bases between them. The CDR3 nucleotides are TGCAGTGCGGCAGGGTACGCTGAAGCTTTCTTT. Amino acids: CSAAGYAEAFF.

The rearrangement joins TRBV5-1 to TRBJ2-5; 8 bases match TRBD1. After removal of 7 bases from V and 2 bases from J, the junction contained 7 bases not matched to a gene. The CDR3 extends over 14 amino acids. CDR1 and CDR2 from the germline V gene are SGHRS and YFSETQ. For the CDR3, the DNA is TGCGCCAGCGCTGGACAGGGCCGACAAGAGACCCAGTACTTC. Protein sequence: CASAGQGRQETQYF.

V usage is TRBV6-2 or TRBV6-3 and J usage is TRBJ1-2; D perhaps matches TRBD1 (5 bases). Germline values: CDR1 MNHEY, CDR2 SVGEGT. The CDR3 spans 14 residues. V gave up 1 base and J gave up 7 bases, with 13 bases separating them. The CDR3 DNA reads as TGTGCCAGCAGTTACTTACAGGCTGCCGGTGGCTACACCTTC. It specifies CASSYLQAAGGYTF.

The chain couples TRBV5-1 to TRBJ1-1; 9 bases line up with TRBD1. V was pared by 4 bases and J by 6 bases, with 7 bases of the junction left unmatched. The CDR3 spans 14 residues. From germline, CDR1 is SGHRS and CDR2 YFSETQ. Here the CDR3 reads CASSTGQGLPEAFF. CDR3 in DNA: TGCGCCAGCAGCACGGGACAGGGCTTGCCTGAAGCTTTCTTT.

V usage is TRBV6-2 or TRBV6-3 and J usage is TRBJ1-5, with D possibly matching TRBD1 (6 bases). Germline CDR1 is MNHEY and CDR2 is SVGEGT. The CDR3 totals 15 residues. Trimming cost V 2 bases and J 1 base, with 9 bases left between them. The CDR3 nucleotides are TGTGCCAGCAGTTACACAGGGCTGAGCAATCAGCCCCAGCATTTT. Protein product: CASSYTGLSNQPQHF.

In its sample, this clone was seen once. V gene TRBV5-1 combines with J gene TRBJ2-1, with 7 bases aligning to TRBD1. The junction had 4 bases not matched to a gene; V was cut back by 0 bases and J by 4 bases. CDR1 is SGHRS, CDR2 YFSETQ, per germline. This CDR3 region has 15 residues. The DNA for the CDR3 is TGCGCCAGCAGCTTGGAGGCCAGGGGGTACAATGAGCAGTTCTTC. Protein sequence: CASSLEARGYNEQFF. Full variable domain (remainder filled in from reference TRBV5-1 and TRBJ2-1): KAGVTQTPRYLIKTRGQQVTLSCSPISGHRSVSWYQQTPGQGLQFLFEYFSETQRNKGNFPGRFSGRQFSNSRSEMNVSTLELGDSALYLCASSLEARGYNEQFFGPGTRLTVL.